The sequence of this T cell receptor (beta chain) was determined in a study of blood T cell repertoires in COVID-19. Study as a whole: Acute and convalescent COVID-19 samples came from the United States, Italy and Spain. The analysed material was cDNA or gDNA that came from T cells, B-cell-depleted T cells, or PBMCs.

Per the original methods: Reference gene primer amplification yielded estimated nucleated cell counts. The table came from immunoSEQ multiplex PCR; TCRdb's copy has only in-frame clones and leaves some out. That table gives V, J and clone size, and the DNA gave D and trimming. The sample lists approximately 85,000 clones, 70% to 90% occurring once. V was shortened by 6 bases and J by 2 bases, with 8 bases between the two germline ends. Germline V lookup: CDR1 MNHEY, CDR2 SVGAGI. The CDR3 extends over 13 amino acids. The gene calls are TRBV6-5 and TRBJ1-3; D possibly corresponds to TRBD1 (5 bases). This clonotype was sampled from a woman between 65 and 79 years old with active or convalescent COVID-19. Input material: peripheral blood. The CDR3 loop reads CASRSRAGNTIYF. The CDR3 region has the DNA TGTGCCAGCAGGTCCAGGGCTGGAAACACCATATATTTT.